Listed below are T cell receptor beta chains from one sample, sequenced in a study of EBV T-cell therapy then PD-1 blockade in nasopharyngeal carcinoma. Some clones are missing from TCRdb's copy, which holds only in-frame ones; the method was immunoSEQ multiplex PCR. The table has about 22,000 clones, about 79% seen once. No cognate antigen is known for these TCRs. The starting material was CD8+ T cells from blood, obtained at day -245 from a patient whose treatment included autologous EBV-specific T cells and nivolumab. These receptor sequences come from a man in his forties with nasopharyngeal carcinoma. Both conserved end residues are part of each CDR3. The D gene is left open where the match is weak. The listing skips clone size in some rows; elsewhere it reads once, few, many or a size class.

size	J	D	V	CDR3
NA	TRBJ2-7	NA	TRBV5-5	CASSFRDRGSYEQYF
NA	TRBJ1-2	TRBD1	TRBV6-1	CASSEVGHTGGYYGYTF
once	TRBJ2-6	NA	TRBV25-1	CASLGQGTSGANVLTF
few	TRBJ1-2	NA	TRBV5-1	CASSLESAGVYGYTF
few	TRBJ2-5	TRBD1	TRBV19	CASNEGAEWETQYF
NA	TRBJ2-7	TRBD2	TRBV7-2	CASSLKGLAGSYYEQYF
few	TRBJ2-1	NA	TRBV6-1	CASSDRGDYNEQFF
NA	TRBJ1-1	NA	TRBV5-5	CASSLDVGTLNTEAFF
NA	TRBJ2-2	NA	TRBV10-2	CASSEFRTAGELFF
NA	TRBJ2-2	TRBD1	TRBV7-3	CASGDRGSTGELFF
NA	TRBJ2-5	NA	TRBV7-8	CASSTSWDTETQYF
NA	TRBJ2-3	TRBD1	TRBV7-9	CASSLGRTGVQDTQYF
NA	TRBJ1-4	NA	TRBV5-4	CASSKGGNEKLFF
NA	TRBJ2-2	NA	TRBV12-5	CASAQRALNTGELFF
NA	TRBJ2-3	TRBD2	TRBV29-1	CSAGGAALYRTQYF
NA	TRBJ2-7	TRBD1	TRBV18	CASSPTLTGTASYEQYF
NA	TRBJ2-1	TRBD2	TRBV2	CASILAGVYNEQFF
NA	TRBJ2-7	TRBD1	TRBV6-2/TRBV6-3	CASSYSGTGSYEQYF
NA	TRBJ2-2	TRBD2	TRBV4-3	CASSQEGAGGAHGELFF
NA	TRBJ2-3	NA	TRBV5-1	CASSYAPGLPGTDTQYF
NA	TRBJ1-5	TRBD1	TRBV7-3	CASSLPGTGTQPQHF
NA	TRBJ2-6	NA	TRBV4-3	CASSPDYEGRSGANVLTF
NA	TRBJ1-2	NA	TRBV19	CASRGSLYGYTF
NA	TRBJ2-1	NA	TRBV5-1	CASSLRRAESSYNEQFF
NA	TRBJ1-3	NA	TRBV28	CASSLGDDSGNTIYF
NA	TRBJ1-2	NA	TRBV5-6	CASSFYGYGYTF
NA	TRBJ2-1	TRBD1	TRBV7-3	CASSLRGGSEQFF
NA	TRBJ2-7	NA	TRBV21-1	CASSKGQGLGRYEQYF
NA	TRBJ2-7	TRBD1	TRBV29-1	CSVVSRGSRGYEQYF
NA	TRBJ2-7	NA	TRBV6-2/TRBV6-3	CASSYGWDSYEQYF
NA	TRBJ1-1	NA	TRBV10-1	CASSEFVHRNTEAFF
NA	TRBJ2-7	NA	TRBV6-1	CASSGGDQGFYYEQYF
few	TRBJ2-7	NA	TRBV9	CASSEGSGGTYEQYF
NA	TRBJ2-2	NA	TRBV7-9	CASSRSPGELFF
NA	TRBJ2-1	TRBD1	TRBV6-1	CASSDWGQGTYNEQFF
NA	TRBJ1-2	NA	TRBV12-5	CASGLGTEEGYTF
medium-sized	TRBJ1-6	TRBD1	TRBV6-2/TRBV6-3	CASSYSPDRGGKSPLHF
NA	TRBJ2-7	NA	TRBV18	CASSPKDSPRQYF
NA	TRBJ2-6	NA	TRBV27	CASSLLGITGANVLTF
NA	TRBJ2-1	NA	TRBV11-2	CASSSDFSSYNEQFF
once	TRBJ2-7	TRBD1	TRBV5-6	CASSQLRDSPYYEQYF
NA	TRBJ1-6	NA	TRBV5-4	CASSLRGIFSYNSPLHF
NA	TRBJ2-5	NA	TRBV11-3	CASSLFRGDETQYF
NA	TRBJ1-1	NA	TRBV5-7	CASSLVRGPEAFF
NA	TRBJ2-7	NA	TRBV9	CASSDPGGGNEQYF
NA	TRBJ1-1	NA	TRBV7-9	CASSLNPWLTEAFF
NA	TRBJ2-1	TRBD2	TRBV10-3	CAISASGADMDEQFF
NA	TRBJ2-2	TRBD1	TRBV3-1/TRBV3-2	CASSPLKPGQEYTGELFF
NA	TRBJ2-7	NA	TRBV6-5	CASRRTLLSYEQYF
NA	TRBJ1-6	NA	TRBV4-3	CASREGVTAPYNSPLHF